Below, 26 T cell receptor beta chains from the same sample are listed, as sequenced in a study of shared clonotypes between healthy human individuals. Only in-frame clones appear in the TCRdb table, and some are missing; sequencing was by immunoSEQ multiplex PCR. Of about 870,000 clones in the sample, nearly 95% were seen once. CD8 cells regarded as naive lacked CD45RO, were positively chosen for CCR7, and omitted terminally differentiated effector memory CD45RA+ cells. The sequenced material came from naive CD8+ T cells sorted from blood. The receptors come from a man between 25 and 39 years old in good health.

This chain uses TRBV2 with TRBJ2-1; D possibly uses TRBD1 or TRBD2 (5 bases each). The V end lost 4 bases, the J end lost 4 bases, and 23 bases lay between the germline ends. The CDR3 is 18 residues long. Germline V CDR1 and CDR2: SNHLY, FYNNEI. The CDR3 loop is CASSGRGPEHTLYNEQFF. In DNA, the CDR3 is TGTGCCAGCAGTGGCCGGGGACCGGAACACACACTATACAATGAGCAGTTCTTC.

The chain has TRBV5-4 and TRBJ1-4, with D unclear. Per the germline V gene, CDR1 is SGHNT and CDR2 is YYREEE (reference sequence). Trimming pared 0 bases from V and 5 bases from J, leaving 14 bases between. The CDR3 spans 16 residues. For the CDR3, the DNA is TGTGCCAGCAGCTTGGGTGGTATGGGCCTGAATGAAAAACTGTTTTTT. Translated, it gives CASSLGGMGLNEKLFF.

The chain carries TRBV27 and TRBJ2-1; 10 positions match TRBD2. V trimming: 5 bases; J trimming: 4 bases; junction bases outside the gene matches: 11. From germline, CDR1 is MNHEY and CDR2 SMNVEV (reference sequence). CDR3 length: 17 residues. This chain's CDR3 is CASSPLAGDIGYNEQFF. The DNA of the CDR3 is TGTGCCAGCAGTCCTCTAGCGGGAGATATCGGTTACAATGAGCAGTTCTTC.

V usage is TRBV7-6 and J usage is TRBJ2-1; TRBD2 matches 15 bases. The V gene end was trimmed by 4 bases and the J gene end by 8 bases; junction bases not matched to a gene: 12. From germline, CDR1 is SGHVS and CDR2 FNYEAQ. The CDR3 spans 18 residues. CDR3 nucleotide sequence: TGTGCCAGCAGCTATCTTATCGGACTAGCGGGAGGGCCAGATGAGCAGTTCTTC. Translating it yields CASSYLIGLAGGPDEQFF. The whole variable domain, remainder taken from reference TRBV7-6 and TRBJ2-1, is GAGVSQSPRYKVTKRGQDVALRCDPISGHVSLYWYRQALGQGPEFLTYFNYEAQQDKSGLPNDRFSAERPEGSISTLTIQRTEQRDSAMYRCASSYLIGLAGGPDEQFFGPGTRLTVL.

The chain links TRBV27 to TRBJ2-7; TRBD1 matches 7 bases. V was pared by 5 bases and J by 2 bases, with 9 bases of the junction left unmatched. Germline loops: CDR1 MNHEY, CDR2 SMNVEV (reference sequence). The CDR3 length is 15 residues. Written as DNA, the CDR3 is TGTGCCAGCAGTACGGGACAGCCTCTTCCCTACGAGCAGTACTTC. Translated, it gives CASSTGQPLPYEQYF.

The chain has TRBV14 and TRBJ2-7; weak D call: TRBD1 (5 bases). Germline V lookup: CDR1 SGHDN, CDR2 FVKESK. The CDR3 is 15 amino acids. V lost 0 bases and J 3 bases, leaving 12 bases between the germline ends. The CDR3 DNA reads as TGTGCCAGCAGCCAAGAGGGGCTAGGGTTCTACGAGCAGTACTTC. Protein product: CASSQEGLGFYEQYF.

CDR3 sequence reads: CASSRRQGNEQFF. CDR3 sequence (DNA): TGTGCCAGCAGCCGAAGACAGGGGAATGAGCAGTTCTTC. The chain employs TRBV2 and TRBJ2-1; 8 nucleotides line up with TRBD1. V lost 6 bases and J lost 7; bases outside the gene matches: 5. The CDR3 is 13 amino acids. Germline-derived CDR1 and CDR2 are SNHLY and FYNNEI.

The V gene is TRBV27, the J gene TRBJ2-3; 10 bases match TRBD2. The J segment lost 4 bases and the V segment lost 5 bases, leaving 12 bases of the junction unmatched. This CDR3 region has 17 residues. The germline CDR1 and CDR2 sequences are MNHEY and SMNVEV (reference sequence). DNA of the CDR3: TGTGCCAGCAGTGCGCTAGCGGGAGTGAATCCTCCAGATACGCAGTATTTT. Its protein product is CASSALAGVNPPDTQYF.

The chain couples TRBV27 to TRBJ2-1, with TRBD2 matching over 8 bases. The CDR3 consists of 15 residues. Per the germline V gene, CDR1 is MNHEY and CDR2 is SMNVEV (reference sequence). J gave up 0 bases and V 7 bases, and 5 bases lay outside the gene matches. CDR3 amino acids: CASILSGSSYNEQFF. DNA of the CDR3: TGTGCCAGCATACTGAGCGGGAGCTCCTACAATGAGCAGTTCTTC.

This chain uses TRBV27 with TRBJ2-2; 7 bases align to TRBD2. The trim removed 5 bases at V and 4 bases at J, leaving 13 bases unmatched. Germline CDR1 MNHEY, CDR2 SMNVEV (reference sequence). CDR3 size: 17 residues. In DNA, the CDR3 is TGTGCCAGCAGTCTCCTCGGGACTATCCCTAGCACCGGGGAGCTGTTTTTT. It specifies CASSLLGTIPSTGELFF.

V is TRBV9 and J is TRBJ2-1; D may correspond to TRBD1 or TRBD2 (5 bases each). The CDR3 is made up of 16 amino acids. The V and J ends lost 0 bases and 1 base respectively, with 11 bases between them. Germline-derived CDR1 and CDR2 are SGDLS and YYNGEE. CDR3 bases: TGTGCCAGCAGCGTAGGGGGGTCCCCTTCCTACAATGAGCAGTTCTTC. It encodes CASSVGGSPSYNEQFF.

This chain connects TRBV29-1 to TRBJ2-2; D is unresolved. The V gene lost 5 bases and the J gene lost 0 bases, with 7 bases spanning the gap. This CDR3 has 13 residues. Germline lookup yields CDR1 SQVTM and CDR2 ANQGSEA. CDR3 region: CSVSIANTGELFF. DNA for the CDR3: TGCAGCGTTAGTATCGCGAACACCGGGGAGCTGTTTTTT.

The gene calls are TRBV6-5 and TRBJ2-3; no firm D call. The CDR3 length is 13 residues. Germline CDR1 reads MNHEY; CDR2 reads SVGAGI. V lost 4 bases and J 1 base, leaving 6 bases between the germline ends. As DNA, the CDR3 is TGTGCCAGCAGTTCAATGGGCACAGATACGCAGTATTTT. Its protein product is CASSSMGTDTQYF.

V usage is TRBV7-9 and J usage is TRBJ2-1; D is uncertain. Germline loops: CDR1 SEHNR, CDR2 FQNEAQ (reference sequence). Between the trimmed V and J ends, which lost 4 bases and 1 base, there was a span of 8 bases. The length of the CDR3 is 14 residues. CDR3 DNA: TGTGCCAGCAGCTCGGGCGATTCCTACAATGAGCAGTTCTTC. Translating it yields CASSSGDSYNEQFF.

The chain links TRBV7-2 to TRBJ1-5; the D gene is possibly TRBD1 (6 bases). Looked up from germline, CDR1 is SGHTA and CDR2 is FQGNSA. The CDR3 sequence is 14 residues long. V shed 1 base and J shed 7 bases, with 11 bases lying between them. The CDR3 DNA sequence: TGTGCCAGCAGCTTAGTCGGGGGCGGACAGCCCCAGCATTTT. Its protein product is CASSLVGGGQPQHF.

The chain joins TRBV9 to TRBJ2-5; 7 bases map to TRBD1. CDR1 and CDR2 from the germline V gene are SGDLS and YYNGEE. The CDR3 covers 15 residues. The V and J ends lost 4 bases and 1 base, in that order; junction bases with no gene match: 7. CDR3 sequence reads: CASSPGTASQETQYF. The CDR3 coding sequence is TGTGCCAGCAGCCCTGGGACAGCTTCCCAAGAGACCCAGTACTTC.

The V call is TRBV5-4, the J call TRBJ2-1, with D perhaps matching TRBD2 (5 bases). Trimming left V 4 bases short and J 5 bases short, with 19 bases between. This CDR3 spans 16 amino acids. The germline V gene has CDR1 SGHNT and CDR2 YYREEE (reference sequence). This CDR3 is CASSPGIAVLNNEQFF. The CDR3 DNA is TGTGCCAGCAGCCCGGGGATAGCTGTTTTGAACAATGAGCAGTTCTTC.

This rearrangement joins TRBV4-1 to TRBJ2-7; the D gene is possibly TRBD2 (5 bases). Germline V CDR1 and CDR2: MGHRA, YSYEKL. V dropped 6 bases and J dropped 2 bases, with 11 bases sitting between them. The CDR3 length is 13 residues. The CDR3 reads CASRGQEAYEQYF. DNA for the CDR3: TGCGCCAGCAGAGGGCAGGAGGCCTACGAGCAGTACTTC.

J is TRBJ2-7 and V is TRBV4-1; 9 positions match TRBD1. Germline-derived CDR1 and CDR2 are MGHRA and YSYEKL. With V trimmed by 1 base and J by 3 bases, 7 bases remained unmatched. CDR3 length: 16 amino acids. In DNA, the CDR3 is TGCGCCAGCAGCCAAGTGCCGGGACAGGGATTCTACGAGCAGTACTTC. This translates into CASSQVPGQGFYEQYF.

The genes are TRBV2 and TRBJ1-5; TRBD1 matches 7 bases. Unmatched junction bases numbered 6, after V lost 1 base and J lost 0 bases. CDR1 is SNHLY and CDR2 is FYNNEI in the germline V gene. The CDR3 is made up of 17 amino acids. The CDR3: CASSEGQGRGSNQPQHF. The CDR3 coding sequence is TGTGCCAGCAGTGAAGGACAGGGTCGAGGTAGCAATCAGCCCCAGCATTTT.

The gene calls are TRBV13 and TRBJ2-4; D ambiguous. CDR3 size: 13 residues. Germline assignment: CDR1 PRHDT and CDR2 FYEKMQ (reference sequence). V lost 6 bases and J 2 bases, leaving 8 bases between the germline ends. CDR3 amino acids: CASRDTPKNIQYF. The CDR3 DNA follows: TGTGCCAGCAGAGATACCCCCAAAAACATTCAGTACTTC.

The chain links TRBV19 to TRBJ2-7; the D gene is possibly TRBD2 (5 bases). Germline loops: CDR1 LNHDA, CDR2 SQIVND (reference sequence). The CDR3 loop spans 16 amino acids. The germline V and J ends were trimmed by 5 bases and 3 bases, with 20 bases remaining between them. CDR3 in amino acids: CASSLRVTGSGYEQYF. CDR3 nucleotide sequence: TGTGCCAGTAGTCTGAGGGTAACCGGGTCCGGCTACGAGCAGTACTTC.

The V call is TRBV5-1, the J call TRBJ2-7; 8 bases fit TRBD1. The V gene's germline CDR1 is SGHRS and CDR2 YFSETQ. V was clipped by 2 bases and J by 2 bases; unmatched bases: 6. This CDR3 spans 15 amino acids. CDR3 amino acids: CASSFGQGTAYEQYF. CDR3 bases: TGCGCCAGCAGCTTCGGACAGGGAACCGCCTACGAGCAGTACTTC.

This sequence joins TRBV7-9 and TRBJ2-1; a weak D match, TRBD2 (6 bases). The germline CDR1 and CDR2 sequences are SEHNR and FQNEAQ (reference sequence). V lost 4 bases to trimming and J lost 10 bases, with 17 bases between them. The CDR3 is 14 amino acids. The CDR3 nucleotides are TGTGCCAGCAGCTCCTGGGACTTCTCGGTGGAGCAGTTCTTC. It yields the protein CASSSWDFSVEQFF.

The genes are TRBV30 and TRBJ2-5, with no clear D. The V and J ends lost 8 bases and 2 bases respectively, with 15 bases between them. This CDR3 spans 13 amino acids. The germline V gene encodes CDR1 GTSNPN and CDR2 SVGIG (reference sequence). The CDR3 loop is CAGSRALQETQYF. The CDR3 nucleotides are TGTGCCGGATCACGGGCCTTACAAGAGACCCAGTACTTC.

This clone was observed once. The CDR3 DNA sequence: TGTGCCAGCAGTGAATGGGGGGCCGGGAGCAGGAAGACCCAGTACTTC. Encoded protein: CASSEWGAGSRKTQYF. This chain joins TRBV6-1 and TRBJ2-5; D tentatively fits TRBD1 or TRBD2 (6 bases each). Between the trimmed V and J ends, which lost 2 bases and 6 bases, there was a span of 19 bases. The CDR3 sequence is 16 residues long. CDR1 and CDR2 (germline): MNHNS, SASEGT.